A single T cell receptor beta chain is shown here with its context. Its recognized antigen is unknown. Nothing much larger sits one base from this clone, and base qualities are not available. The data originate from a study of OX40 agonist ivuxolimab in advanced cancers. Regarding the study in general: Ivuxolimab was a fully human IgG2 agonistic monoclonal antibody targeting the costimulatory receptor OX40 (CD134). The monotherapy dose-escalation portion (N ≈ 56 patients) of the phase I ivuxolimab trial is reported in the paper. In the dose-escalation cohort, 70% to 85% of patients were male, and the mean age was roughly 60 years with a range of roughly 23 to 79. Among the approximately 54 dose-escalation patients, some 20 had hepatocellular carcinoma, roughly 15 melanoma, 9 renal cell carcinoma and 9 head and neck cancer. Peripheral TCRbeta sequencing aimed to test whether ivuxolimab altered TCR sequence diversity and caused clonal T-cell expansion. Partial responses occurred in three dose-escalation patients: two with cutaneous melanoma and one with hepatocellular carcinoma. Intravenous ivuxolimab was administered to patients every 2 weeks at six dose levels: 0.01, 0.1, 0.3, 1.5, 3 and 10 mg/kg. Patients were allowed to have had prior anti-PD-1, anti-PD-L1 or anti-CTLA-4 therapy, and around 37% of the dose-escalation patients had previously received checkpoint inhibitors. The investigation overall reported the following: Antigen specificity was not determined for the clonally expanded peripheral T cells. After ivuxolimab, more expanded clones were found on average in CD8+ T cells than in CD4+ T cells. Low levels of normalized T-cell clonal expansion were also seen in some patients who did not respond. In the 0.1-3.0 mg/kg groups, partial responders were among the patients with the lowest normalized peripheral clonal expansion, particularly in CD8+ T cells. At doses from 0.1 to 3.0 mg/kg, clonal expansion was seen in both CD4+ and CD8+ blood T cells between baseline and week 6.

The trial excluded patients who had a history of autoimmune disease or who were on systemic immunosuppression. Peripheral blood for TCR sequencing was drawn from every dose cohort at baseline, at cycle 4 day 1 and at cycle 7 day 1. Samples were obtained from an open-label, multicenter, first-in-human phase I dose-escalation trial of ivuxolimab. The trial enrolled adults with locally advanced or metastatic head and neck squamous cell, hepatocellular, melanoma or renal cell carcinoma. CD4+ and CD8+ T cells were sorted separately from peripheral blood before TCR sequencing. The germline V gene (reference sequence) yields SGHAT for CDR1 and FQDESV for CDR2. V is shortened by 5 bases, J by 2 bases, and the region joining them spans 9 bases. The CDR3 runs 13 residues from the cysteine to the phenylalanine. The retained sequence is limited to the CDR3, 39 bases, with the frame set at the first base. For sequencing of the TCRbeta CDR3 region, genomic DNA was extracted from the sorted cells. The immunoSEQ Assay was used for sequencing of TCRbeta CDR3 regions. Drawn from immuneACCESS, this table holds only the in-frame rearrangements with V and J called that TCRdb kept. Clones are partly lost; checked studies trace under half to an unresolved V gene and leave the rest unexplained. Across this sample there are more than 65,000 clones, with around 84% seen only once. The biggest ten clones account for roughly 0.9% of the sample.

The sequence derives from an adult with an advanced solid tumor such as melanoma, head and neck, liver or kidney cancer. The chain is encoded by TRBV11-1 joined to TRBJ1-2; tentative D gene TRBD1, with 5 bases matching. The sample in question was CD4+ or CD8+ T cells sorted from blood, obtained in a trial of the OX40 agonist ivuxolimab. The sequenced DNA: TGTGCCAGCAGCCCCGACAGAAACTATGGCTACACCTTC. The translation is CASSPDRNYGYTF.